Below, one TCR beta chain is given with its context. Its antigen remains unknown. This entry is derived from a study of post-analysis software for immune sequencing data. Study background: Relapsing-remitting, secondary progressive and progressive-relapsing multiple sclerosis were all included among the disease courses.

CDR3 size: 16 residues. The V and J ends lost 0 bases and 2 bases respectively, with 11 bases between them. Germline loops: CDR1 MNHEY, CDR2 SMNVEV (reference sequence). General study results and limits: Patients used roughly five TRBV segments, including TRBV5-6, TRBV5-1 and TRBV20-1, more often than controls. For normalized Chao1 diversity, multiple sclerosis patients scored significantly lower than controls did.

Tagging with unique molecular identifiers was a feature of the TCR beta cDNA libraries. TCRdb passed the PCR reads through MiXCR, listing each CDR3 protein once. The table lists roughly 650,000 distinct CDR3 sequences, roughly three fifths of them singletons. Sequenced input: blood. This TCR was sampled from a girl aged 2 to 9 with multiple sclerosis. V is TRBV27 and J is TRBJ2-1; D is perhaps TRBD2 (6 bases). The CDR3 bases are TGTGCCAGCAGTTTATCACTAGCCCAACCCTACAATGAGCAGTTCTTC. Protein: CASSLSLAQPYNEQFF.